These 19 T cell receptor beta chains came from one sample sequenced in a study of blood T cells in healthy people across ages. It was with a sample-barcoded 5' primer and a J-beta primer mix that a second PCR of about 7 to 12 cycles was run. TCRdb reprocessed the 5' RACE reads via MiXCR and lists one record per CDR3 protein. Of more than 900,000 distinct CDR3 sequences in the sample, 25% were seen once. Separately, the same data were catalogued under a study of T cells of mothers and their children.

The sample taken for sequencing was blood. These receptors all stem from a girl aged 2 to 10 in good health.

This chain connects TRBV29-1 to TRBJ2-2; D is uncertain. CDR1 is SQVTM and CDR2 is ANQGSEA in the germline V gene. The CDR3 loop spans 14 amino acids. V shed 6 bases and J shed 6 bases, with 17 bases lying between them. CDR3 sequence: CSVVLGSWAGELFF. The CDR3 region has the DNA TGCAGCGTGGTCTTGGGGTCTTGGGCCGGGGAGCTGTTTTTT.

The chain employs TRBV11-3 and TRBJ2-6, with unresolved D. The V end lost 3 bases, the J end lost 4 bases, and 10 bases lay between the germline ends. Germline CDR1 is SGHNT and CDR2 is YENEEA. There are 15 residues in the CDR3. The CDR3 nucleotides are TGTGCCAGCAGCTTTCCTCCAATAGGGGCCAACGTCCTGACTTTC. Amino acids: CASSFPPIGANVLTF.

The genes are TRBV20-1 and TRBJ2-4; maybe TRBD2 (5 bases). Germline V gene lookup returns CDR1 DFQATT and CDR2 SNEGSKA (reference sequence). Trimming took 6 bases from V and 1 from J, leaving 13 bases between them. The CDR3 extends over 14 amino acids. For the CDR3, the DNA is TGCAGTGCCTTCGTCGGGGTGGCCAAAAACATTCAGTACTTC. This encodes CSAFVGVAKNIQYF.

The rearrangement joins TRBV9 to TRBJ1-4, with 10 positions matching TRBD1. The J segment lost 7 bases and the V segment lost 5 bases, leaving 8 bases of the junction unmatched. Germline V gene lookup returns CDR1 SGDLS and CDR2 YYNGEE. This CDR3 spans 15 amino acids. Written as DNA, the CDR3 is TGTGCCAGCAGTGAAGGCGGGACAGGGGCTGAAAAACTGTTTTTT. Translating it yields CASSEGGTGAEKLFF.

Comment on this clonotype: A read error may account for a junction end that differs from germline. V and J are TRBV28 and TRBJ1-1, with D hard to call. Germline V gives CDR1 MDHEN, CDR2 SYDVKM. The CDR3 has 12 residues. The CDR3 DNA reads TGCGCCAGCAGGCCTACTAGCACTGAAGCTTTCTTT. Amino acid sequence: CASRPTSTEAFF.

This clonotype was counted a few times. The rearrangement joins TRBV28 to TRBJ2-5; no definite D call. The end of the DNA fits TRBJ2-1 better, so the J call may be wrong. Per germline, CDR1 MDHEN and CDR2 SYDVKM. CDR3 size: 16 residues. The CDR3 loop reads CASSTSNYLLYNEQFF. CDR3 nucleotide sequence: TGTGCCAGCAGTACTTCTAACTACCTTCTCTACAATGAGCAGTTCTTC.

V usage is TRBV6-6 and J usage is TRBJ1-2; D remains unclear. The CDR3 is 14 amino acids. Germline values: CDR1 MNHNY, CDR2 SVGAGI (reference sequence). V gave up 0 bases and J gave up 6 bases, with 11 bases separating them. The CDR3 loop reads CASSYSLVGNGYTF. The CDR3, as DNA: TGTGCCAGCAGTTACTCATTAGTAGGGAATGGCTACACCTTC.

The J gene is TRBJ2-5, the V gene TRBV12-3 or TRBV12-4; no clear D gene. The J call may be faulty, since TRBJ2-7 better matches the DNA end. This CDR3 spans 14 amino acids. In DNA, the CDR3 is TGTGCCAGCAGTTTAAGAGCAGTGATCTACGAGCAGTACTTC. Translating it yields CASSLRAVIYEQYF.

This chain joins TRBV7-2 and TRBJ1-2; no reliable D call. Germline V gene data show CDR1 as SGHTA and CDR2 as FQGNSA. Trimming removed 7 bases at V and 6 bases at J, with 15 bases between. This CDR3 is 13 amino acids long. CDR3 in amino acids: CASTFGLSDGYTF. Written as DNA, the CDR3 is TGTGCCAGCACCTTCGGGTTGTCCGATGGCTACACCTTC.

This clonotype was observed a few times. The genes are TRBV7-3 and TRBJ1-2; 11 nucleotides line up with TRBD1. Germline lookup yields CDR1 SGHTA and CDR2 FQGTGA. J was trimmed by 4 bases and V by 4 bases; bases with no gene match: 8. This CDR3 has 16 residues. This CDR3 is CASSSKGQGGGYGYTF. CDR3 coding DNA: TGTGCCAGCAGCTCCAAGGGACAGGGGGGCGGCTATGGCTACACCTTC.

J is TRBJ2-1 and V is TRBV29-1; D remains ambiguous. The germline V gene has CDR1 SQVTM and CDR2 ANQGSEA. V was cut by 1 base and J by 6 bases, with 7 bases left in between. This CDR3 has 12 amino acids. The CDR3 bases are TGCAGCGTTGAAGGGGTAGCCAATGAGCAGTTCTTC. Encoded protein: CSVEGVANEQFF.

The V and J genes are TRBV29-1 and TRBJ1-4, with 7 bases lining up with TRBD1. J gave up 3 bases and V 3 bases, and 1 base lay outside the gene matches. The CDR3 has 13 amino acids. Germline V gene sequence: CDR1 SQVTM, CDR2 ANQGSEA. This chain's CDR3 is CSVEGTANEKLFF. CDR3 DNA sequence: TGCAGCGTTGAGGGGACAGCTAATGAAAAACTGTTTTTT. Filled out from reference TRBV29-1 and TRBJ1-4, the complete variable domain reads SAVISQKPSRDICQRGTSLTIQCQVDSQVTMMFWYRQQPGQSLTLIATANQGSEATYESGFVIDKFPISRPNLTFSTLTVSNMSPEDSSIYLCSVEGTANEKLFFGSGTQLSVL.

The chain joins TRBV6-1 to TRBJ1-3; the D is unclear. Per the germline V gene, CDR1 is MNHNS and CDR2 is SASEGT. The CDR3 sequence is 14 residues long. Trimming removed 4 bases at V and 4 bases at J, with 11 bases between. In DNA form, the CDR3 reads TGTGCCAGCAGTGTTGGCAGCTACGGAAACACCATATATTTT. This encodes CASSVGSYGNTIYF.

This clonotype was detected only a few times. This chain uses TRBV7-9 with TRBJ1-4; D uncertain. Trimming shortened V by 5 bases and J by 0 bases, and 10 bases separated the two germline ends. Germline assignment: CDR1 SEHNR and CDR2 FQNEAQ (reference sequence). The CDR3 contains 15 residues. Here the CDR3 reads CASSPPWATNEKLFF. The CDR3 DNA is TGTGCCAGCAGCCCCCCCTGGGCAACTAATGAAAAACTGTTTTTT.

The genes are TRBV6-1 and TRBJ1-2; no clear D. Germline-derived CDR1 and CDR2 are MNHNS and SASEGT. The CDR3 covers 10 residues. V dropped 5 bases and J dropped 3 bases, with 1 base sitting between them. The CDR3 DNA follows: TGTGCCAGCAGTTACTATGGCTACACCTTC. Amino acids: CASSYYGYTF.

This clonotype was counted a few times. V usage is TRBV6-2 or TRBV6-3 and J usage is TRBJ2-7, with TRBD1 matching over 7 bases. Per germline, CDR1 MNHEY and CDR2 SVGEGT. V trimming: 2 bases; J trimming: 1 base; junction bases outside the gene matches: 5. CDR3 length equals 15 residues. In nucleotides, the CDR3 is TGTGCCAGCAGTTACAGGGGGACAGCTTCCTACGAGCAGTACTTC. Translated: CASSYRGTASYEQYF.

V and J are TRBV28 and TRBJ2-5; 12 bases fit TRBD2. Germline assignment: CDR1 MDHEN and CDR2 SYDVKM. The V segment lost 5 bases and the J segment 4 bases; nucleotides outside the gene matches: 5. The CDR3 is 15 residues long. For the CDR3, the DNA is TGTGCCAGCAGTCTTGGACTAGCGGGACTAGAGACCCAGTACTTC. Its translation: CASSLGLAGLETQYF.

There are a few counts of this clonotype. V is TRBV7-3 and J is TRBJ2-5; TRBD2 aligns across 9 bases. Germline V CDR1 and CDR2: SGHTA, FQGTGA. Trimming took 5 bases from V and 1 from J; bases not matched to a gene: 5. The CDR3 runs to 15 residues. This CDR3 reads CASSRAGGPQETQYF. CDR3 sequence (DNA): TGTGCCAGCAGCCGTGCGGGGGGGCCCCAAGAGACCCAGTACTTC.

This clonotype appeared a few times. V usage is TRBV6-6 and J usage is TRBJ1-5; the D is unclear. The V end was cut by 4 bases, the J end by 6 bases, with 13 bases between. CDR1 is MNHNY, CDR2 SVGAGI, per germline (reference sequence). The CDR3 is made up of 14 amino acids. The CDR3 nucleotides are TGTGCCAGCAGTTCCACCGGGCCCTCTCAGCCCCAGCATTTT. Residues: CASSSTGPSQPQHF.